This T cell receptor (beta chain) was documented in a study of blood T cell repertoires in COVID-19. Study details: Samples representing acute and convalescent COVID-19 were sourced from the United States, Italy and Spain. The analysed material was cDNA or gDNA that came from T cells, B-cell-depleted T cells, or PBMCs.

Per the study methods: The authors estimated nucleated cell counts from reference gene primer amplification. Profiled with immunoSEQ multiplex PCR; TCRdb holds only in-frame clones, not every one. The DNA gave D and trimming, while V, J and clone size come from that table. Altogether roughly 100,000 clones are present, around 88% being singletons, with the ten largest covering over 15%. This CDR3 region has 15 residues. From germline, CDR1 is KGHDR and CDR2 SFDVKD. Unmatched junction bases numbered 3, after V lost 3 bases and J lost 5 bases. This TCR was sampled from a woman of 80 years or more with acute or convalescent COVID-19. Sequencing used peripheral blood. The J gene is TRBJ2-1, the V gene TRBV24-1, with TRBD2 matching over 10 bases. The CDR3 loop is CATSDLAGANNEQFF. DNA for the CDR3: TGTGCCACCAGTGATCTAGCGGGGGCTAACAATGAGCAGTTCTTC.